This TCR beta chain was found in a study of shared clonotypes between healthy human individuals (dated by TCRdb to the early 2020s). Describing the broader study: Three men and a couple of women, aged 18 to 49 years, made up the cohort. To increase sequencing depth and limit assay-specific biases, different laboratories used diverse techniques to prepare libraries and sequence TCR repertoires. For each donor, CD4 naive and CD4 memory were each given three plates, CD8 naive was given two plates, and CD8 memory was given one plate. To estimate repertoire size and how much clonotypes are shared between individuals, the study performed deep sequencing of blood TCR repertoires from about five healthy adults. Between about 0.8 and 9.5 billion PBMCs per donor were obtained by leukapheresis.

What the work shows at the level of the full study, not this receptor alone: Because the study included only a small number of donors, the genetic and exposure-history diversity represented was limited. Based on pairwise subsampling, the degree of clonotype sharing among donors was expected to be affected by sequencing depth. Compared with non-shared clonotypes, clonotypes shared by all four sorted-subset donors had higher generation probabilities. Incomplete sequencing was indicated by rarefaction of sorted-subset datasets, despite the large sequencing depth. Sampling was restricted to blood, and TCR repertoires in tissues likely differ from the TCR repertoires found in blood. Naive subsets generally had larger estimated clonotype richness than memory subsets did. About 4.5% of naive CD4, approximately 3.7% of naive CD8, about 2.4% of memory CD4, and about 0.4% of memory CD8 clonotypes were shared across several donors.

CD8 naive samples were obtained by positive selection for CCR7 among CD45RO-negative cells, yielding a CD45RA+CCR7+ population from which TemRA cells were excluded. The donors were healthy, HIV-negative adults with no recently reported acute infections or vaccinations. Every donor was a Caucasian adult residing in Nashville, Tennessee, USA. Blood was collected by leukapheresis, and PBMCs were isolated by Ficoll-Histopaque density gradient centrifugation and then cryopreserved in liquid nitrogen vapor phase. Purity and quantity of every magnetically sorted T cell population were checked by analytical flow cytometry. Genomic DNA was isolated from every sorted fraction and measured by UV absorbance on a Nanodrop 2000c. Using the deep immunoSEQ assay, multiplex PCR amplified TCR CDR3 regions from genomic DNA. Extracted genomic DNA from each cell subset was distributed evenly across all wells of several immunoSEQ 96-well plates, and each plate was treated as a replicate. For sorted subsets, each replicate PCR was loaded with around 200 ng genomic DNA, equivalent to 30,000 or so T cell genomes. Purified libraries were measured with a Qubit 3.0 fluorometer, size-checked on a Bioanalyzer 2100, and measured again with the KAPA Library Quantification kit. Every immunoSEQ 96-well plate was sequenced on a separate single-read 150-cycle Illumina NextSeq 550 flow cell. The authors' analysis ran thus. Because the immunoSEQ output held only junctional sequences and lacked quality scores, the filtering could not match the filtering applied to full-length reads. Sequences were annotated with PyIR, a Python wrapper for IgBLAST v1.9, and V/J genes and CDR3 were assigned using IMGT germline references. Reads with weak V/J assignments (E-value above 1e-6), missing CDR3, stop codons, out-of-frame junctions, or ambiguous translated residues were removed. V3J clonotypes were defined as sequences sharing an identical inferred V gene, J gene, and CDR3 amino acid sequence. Percentage overlap between repertoires was computed as shared unique clonotypes divided by the size of the smaller repertoire. Repertoire richness was assessed with RTK rarefaction, the Chao1 estimator, and Recon v2.1 estimates of unobserved clonotypes. OLGA was used to compute generation probabilities for all TCRbeta clonotypes that the gDNA method yielded from a handful of donors. TCRdb re-hosts the immuneACCESS table, in-frame sequences only. Its copies lack some clones; in the studies checked, an unresolved V gene accounts for under half of them, and the cause for the rest is not known. The V and J calls and clone size come from that table; D and trimming were worked out from the DNA. For this sample the table gives around 2,100,000 clones, of which about 95% were detected only once. Of the sample, roughly 1.2% is held by the ten largest clones.

Trimming costs V 0 bases and J 3 bases, and their ends lie 12 bases apart. From the germline V gene, CDR1 is LGHNA and CDR2 is YSLEER. Measured from the cysteine to the phenylalanine, the CDR3 is 15 residues long. The only DNA kept is the CDR3, 45 bases in frame from the first base. In regard to this clone: It lacks a known antigen. No much larger clone is present one base from it, and per-base qualities are unavailable.

The V gene is TRBV4-3 and the J gene is TRBJ2-7; the D gene cannot be named for sure. The sequencing sample was made of naive CD8+ T cells sorted from blood. The intended sense of this specimen's cell subset or site label: CD45RA+CCR7+. The clonotype comes from a man between 18 and 29 years old in good health. The DNA reads as follows: TGCGCCAGCAGCCAAGACCCTACGATAAGCTACGAGCAGTACTTC. Its protein product is CASSQDPTISYEQYF.